These T cell receptor beta chains were read from a single sample in a study of cytomegalovirus exposure and HLA in healthy donors. Here immunoSEQ multiplex PCR was the method, and the copy in TCRdb shows in-frame clones only, minus some. The sample yields more than 150,000 clones, 80% seen once. The sample comprised PBMCs. These receptors all come from a woman in her twenties or thirties in good health and CMV-seronegative. CDR3s include the opening cysteine and the closing phenylalanine or tryptophan. The D gene is left open where the match is weak. Rows give clone size only sometimes, using once, few, many, or a class for an expanded clone.

d_call j_call v_call clone_size cdr3_aa cdr3_nt
- TRBJ2-5 TRBV5-1 - CASSWRGGETQYF TGCGCCAGCAGCTGGAGGGGGGGAGAGACCCAGTACTTC
TRBD1 TRBJ1-3 TRBV2 few CASSARTGTSGNTIYF TGTGCCAGCAGTGCCCGGACAGGGACCTCTGGAAACACCATATATTTT
- TRBJ1-6 TRBV6-5 - CASSHRPTGDSPLHF TGTGCCAGCAGTCACCGCCCGACAGGAGATTCACCCCTCCACTTT
TRBD2 TRBJ2-3 TRBV7-3 - CASSQGLAGGTTDTQYF TGTGCCAGCAGCCAAGGACTAGCGGGGGGAACAACAGATACGCAGTATTTT
- TRBJ1-5 TRBV5-8 - CASSLSLGAEDQPQHF TGTGCCAGCAGCTTGTCCTTAGGGGCCGAAGATCAGCCCCAGCATTTT
TRBD1 TRBJ1-4 TRBV2 - CASSTRDRAMEKLFF TGTGCCAGCAGTACCCGGGACAGGGCGATGGAAAAACTGTTTTTT
- TRBJ2-3 TRBV7-3 - CASSLSQANSDTQYF TGTGCCAGCAGCTTAAGCCAGGCAAATTCAGATACGCAGTATTTT
TRBD1 TRBJ1-2 TRBV4-3 - CASSQDGRGLDYGYTF TGCGCCAGCAGCCAAGACGGGAGGGGGCTCGACTATGGCTACACCTTC
- TRBJ1-1 TRBV5-1 - CASSFGGGNTEAFF TGCGCCAGCAGCTTCGGGGGTGGAAACACTGAAGCTTTCTTT
TRBD2 TRBJ2-2 TRBV4-2 - CASSQGGLAGANTGELFF TGTGCCAGCAGCCAAGGGGGACTAGCGGGAGCGAACACCGGGGAGCTGTTTTTT
- TRBJ2-5 TRBV7-9 - CASSFSETQYF TGTGCCAGCAGCTTTTCGGAGACCCAGTACTTC